This T cell receptor beta chain was identified during a study of T cell responses to AZD1222 COVID-19 vaccine (dated by TCRdb to the early 2020s). Regarding the complete study: Because spike-specific TCR depth and breadth did not differ between the two schedules, AZD1222 recipients who got a second dose at roughly 4 weeks were pooled with those who got a second dose at roughly 12 weeks. Trial participants were enrolled by age into 18-55, 56-69 and 70-plus year subgroups, with roughly 150, 30 and 60 TCR-sequenced participants respectively. A total of 233 trial participants underwent TCR sequencing, of whom nearly 210 received two doses of AZD1222 and 26 received two doses of the MenACWY control vaccine.

The intended sense of this specimen's time point label: baseline before first vaccination. The vaccinee samples were drawn from two UK trials, COV001 and COV002, one of which was a single-blind randomized controlled phase 2/3 trial testing AZD1222 (ChAdOx1 nCoV-19) in healthy adults. Trial participant PBMC samples were collected at day 0 and day 28 after the second dose for TCRbeta chain sequencing. Paper-wide results and their limitations: Participants were mostly white British, with more females than males. The authors suggested clonal diversity may have been underestimated. Because no day 14 peak-response samples were available, repertoires were characterized only after the peak T cell response. Epitopes outside the regions mutated in the B.1.351 and B.1.1.7 variants were reportedly recognized by nearly half of the unique spike-specific TCRs. Only six AZD1222 recipients were SARS-CoV-2 seropositive at baseline, limiting conclusions about previously exposed vaccinees. The 56-69-year group was small, and its depth increase did not reach significance, likely because of low power. The whole spike protein was spanned by vaccine-associated CD4 TCRs, and dominant responses were seen in regions 160-218 and 743-854. Spike-specific TCR breadth and depth rose significantly after two AZD1222 doses compared with day 0 and with MenACWY recipients.

The CDR3 regions of human TCRbeta chains were analyzed by immunosequencing. In the original analysis: TCRs in the repertoires were matched against a reference library of SARS-CoV-2-specific TCRs that had been generated with the MIRA antigen-specificity platform. Breadth was defined as the fraction of unique TCRs that were SARS-CoV-2-associated. Depth was defined as the fraction of total T cells that were SARS-CoV-2-associated. Using the MIRA data, each spike-specific TCR was mapped to the spike region that the TCR reacts to and placed in a CD4 or CD8 class. Log10-transformed breadth and depth values were compared by one-way ANOVA with Sidak's multiple comparisons tests. TCRdb limited this immuneACCESS table to in-frame rearrangements with V and J called. A share of clones is missing; checked studies link under half to unresolved V genes, and the rest is unexplained. The V and J calls and the clone size are those of that table, but D and trimming were determined from the DNA. This sample comprises some 120,000 clones, around 87% of them detected only once. More than 9% of the sample is held by the ten biggest clonotypes.

V is pared back by 8 bases and J by 7 bases, with 15 bases lying between the germline termini. From its cysteine to its phenylalanine, the CDR3 spans 13 amino acids. This entry keeps only the CDR3 DNA: 39 bases, framed from base 1. Per the germline V gene, SGDLS is the CDR1 and YYNGEE is the CDR2. This clone was counted once. It has no known antigen specificity. One base away there is no much larger clone; base qualities are not given. This sequence originates from an adult in good health. The V and J segments used are TRBV9 and TRBJ1-4; TRBD1 is perhaps the D gene, given 5 matching bases. Specimen: peripheral blood, collected on day 0 of AZD1222 vaccination. The nucleotide sequence reads TGTGCCAGTGGGGCCGGGGCGGGTGAAAAACTGTTTTTT. Its coded protein is CASGAGAGEKLFF.